This T cell receptor (beta chain) originates from a study of brain T cells in children with intractable seizures (dated by TCRdb to the early 2020s). Study-level background: Resected brain tissue from approximately 55 pediatric epilepsy surgery cases was first screened for immune gene transcripts using a NanoString immunology panel. Among the roughly 12 selected surgery cases, pre-surgery blood was additionally sequenced for eight, leaving four cases with brain tissue only. Beyond this particular receptor, the publication reports: Viral specificity was inferred only from CDR3 sequence similarity, and patients' HCMV serostatus was unknown. Because sequencing depth was different between pre-surgery and post-surgery blood, clones absent from the pre-surgery sample may reflect undersampling.

About this clone: Which antigen it targets is not known. No base quality information exists; no much larger clone differs at one position.

The sample's time point label, decoded: blood from clinic visit 5 months post-surgery; TSC patient then seizure free. The surgery cases showing the highest brain T cell transcript signatures were chosen for TCR beta chain sequencing of brain tissue and, when available, of blood. Prior to surgery, the patients had been treated with at least one anti-epileptic drug. The TCR-sequenced patients were children whose drug-resistant epilepsy was caused by tuberous sclerosis complex, focal cortical dysplasia, Rasmussen encephalitis or hemimegalencephaly. Bulk genomic DNA was isolated from unsorted brain tissue and whole blood using the Monarch genomic DNA purification kit. The immunoSEQ assay was applied to genomic DNA to generate the TCR beta chain sequences. Under the source paper's analysis protocol: Any CDR3 sequence that did not begin with the conserved framework cysteine at position 104 was removed by hand. To get clonality, the normalized Shannon's Diversity Index was subtracted from one, giving values from 0 (maximal diversity) to 1 (oligoclonal). Differences in the frequency of the same CDR3 between samples, such as brain versus blood, were assessed with chi-squared comparison-of-proportions tests. Public clonotypes were found through immuneACCESS searches, while the VDJdb browser was used to judge similarity to known antiviral clonotypes. What TCRdb holds here is the immuneACCESS table cut down to in-frame rearrangements. Part of the clones is not present; checked against another copy, under half of the missing clones reflect an unresolved V gene, and the others are unexplained. V and J calls and clone size follow that table, whereas D and trimming were derived from the DNA. This sample comprises about 340,000 clones, approximately 93% of them detected only once. Clones ranked in the top ten supply 5% to 7% of the sample.

This receptor was identified in a boy younger than two with tuberous sclerosis and intractable seizures. Sequenced here: peripheral blood, sampled less than 6 months after surgery.

The CDR3 here reads CATAGQGGSGELFF. In nucleotide form, the sequence is TGTGCCACCGCGGGACAGGGCGGTTCCGGGGAGCTGTTTTTT. Recombination connected TRBV24-1 to TRBJ2-2, and 9 bases in between align with TRBD1. V ends up 9 bases short and J 6 bases short, with an unmatched junction base count of 7. Including cysteine and phenylalanine, the CDR3 has 14 amino acids. The entry retains the CDR3 DNA only, 42 bases that are in frame from base 1. CDR1 KGHDR and CDR2 SFDVKD are derived from the germline V gene.